This entry is about one TCR beta chain. Its antigen is unidentified. PCR primers comprised 60 Vbeta and 13 Jbeta primers. The table came from immunoSEQ multiplex PCR; TCRdb's copy has only in-frame clones and leaves some out. Of around 110,000 clones listed, roughly 9.9% are singletons. The sample belongs to a study of cytomegalovirus exposure and HLA in healthy donors. Trimming removed 4 bases from V and 5 bases from J; junction bases left unmatched: 6. CDR3 size: 15 residues. Germline V gene lookup returns CDR1 SGHTA and CDR2 FQGTGA. All donors participated as healthy donors of bone marrow. Study findings and constraints: TCR beta chains numbering approximately 150 were designated cytomegalovirus-associated. In a later analysis, most CMV-associated TCR beta chains appeared HLA-restricted. TCR beta sequences reportedly predicted most subjects' HLA-A and HLA-B alleles accurately.

The receptor was derived from a man younger than 45 in good health and CMV-seronegative. The chain recombines TRBV7-3 with TRBJ2-2; 8 positions agree with TRBD1. The sequencing input was PBMCs. In DNA, the CDR3 is TGTGCCAGCAGCTCCGGACAGGGTTGGACCGGGGAGCTGTTTTTT. Translated: CASSSGQGWTGELFF.